The 8 T cell receptor beta chains below were found in one sample sequenced in a study of T cell responses to AZD1222 COVID-19 vaccine. Method: immunoSEQ multiplex PCR; TCRdb's copy keeps in-frame clones and lacks some. The data contain 110,000 or so clones, approximately 88% of them seen just once; the ten biggest clones take up around 13%. The sequencing used peripheral blood, collected on day 0 of MenACWY control vaccination. These receptors came from an adult in good health.

The chain links TRBV11-2 to TRBJ2-1, with 7 bases lining up with TRBD1. The CDR3 contains 13 residues. V dropped 5 bases and J dropped 12; count of bases not matched to a gene: 10. In germline, CDR1 is SGHAT, CDR2 FQNNGV. In DNA, the CDR3 is TGTGCCAGCAGCGTAGTGGACAGGCGGGCGCAGTTCTTC. This gives the protein CASSVVDRRAQFF.

The chain has TRBV4-3 and TRBJ2-1, with D possibly TRBD2 on 6 matching bases. This CDR3 contains 15 residues. In germline, CDR1 is LGHNA, CDR2 YSLEER. V was trimmed by 2 bases and J by 9 bases, leaving 17 bases between them. In DNA form, the CDR3 reads TGCGCCAGCAGCCAAATTGGGACTCAGTCGGGTGAGCAGTTCTTC. Translation gives CASSQIGTQSGEQFF.

DNA for the CDR3: TGTGCCAGCAGCCACAGACAGGGGGGTCAGCCCCAGCATTTT. Translated, it gives CASSHRQGGQPQHF. The chain recombines TRBV3-1 (or the pseudogene TRBV3-2) with TRBJ1-5, with 9 bases aligning to TRBD1. The CDR3 consists of 14 residues. Germline trimming cut 3 bases from V and 6 bases from J; bases unmatched to any gene: 3. From germline, CDR1 is LGHDT and CDR2 YNNKEL (reference sequence).

This clone was seen a few times. The rearrangement joins TRBV6-2 or TRBV6-3 to TRBJ2-1; D possibly matches TRBD1 or TRBD2 (5 bases each). CDR1 MNHEY and CDR2 SVGEGT come from the germline V gene. The CDR3 has 14 residues. V lost 4 bases, J lost 2 bases, and 9 bases lay in between. CDR3 in amino acids: CASSFRDPYNEQFF. In DNA form, the CDR3 reads TGTGCCAGCAGTTTCAGGGACCCCTACAATGAGCAGTTCTTC.

The chain recombines TRBV7-2 with TRBJ2-7; D is unclear. This CDR3 spans 13 amino acids. Germline CDR1 reads SGHTA; CDR2 reads FQGNSA. The V and J ends lost 7 bases and 1 base respectively, with 11 bases between them. The CDR3 coding sequence is TGTGCCAGCACCTCGACTTTTTCCTACGAGCAGTACTTC. Translating it yields CASTSTFSYEQYF.

This clone occurred a few times. Other DNA variants within this sample encode the same CDR3. CDR3 sequence reads: CASSYSASYEQYF. The DNA of the CDR3 is TGTGCCAGCAGTTACTCGGCCTCCTACGAGCAGTACTTC. The rearrangement uses TRBV6-5 and TRBJ2-7; unclear D gene. Trimming pared 0 bases from V and 0 bases from J, leaving 3 bases between. CDR3 length: 13 amino acids. CDR1 and CDR2 (germline): MNHEY, SVGAGI.

The CDR3 protein is CAWSPRGDSPLHF. The CDR3 nucleotides are TGTGCCTGGAGTCCACGGGGGGATTCACCCCTCCACTTT. The gene calls are TRBV30 and TRBJ1-6; perhaps TRBD1 as D (5 bases). The CDR3 is made up of 13 amino acids. V dropped 2 bases and J dropped 8 bases, with 10 bases sitting between them. Germline CDR1 reads GTSNPN; CDR2 reads SVGIG (reference sequence).

The chain uses TRBV28 and TRBJ2-7; tentatively, D is TRBD1 (5 bases). Trimming stripped 5 bases from V and 0 bases from J, with 14 bases between. CDR3 length equals 15 residues. Looked up from germline, CDR1 is MDHEN and CDR2 is SYDVKM. The CDR3, as DNA: TGTGCCAGCAGTCCTCGCCCCGACAGCTCCTACGAGCAGTACTTC. Amino acids: CASSPRPDSSYEQYF. The variable domain in full, with the rest retrieved from reference TRBV28 and TRBJ2-7, is DVKVTQSSRYLVKRTGEKVFLECVQDMDHENMFWYRQDPGLGLRLIYFSYDVKMKEKGDIPEGYSVSREKKERFSLILESASTNQTSMYLCASSPRPDSSYEQYFGPGTRLTVT.